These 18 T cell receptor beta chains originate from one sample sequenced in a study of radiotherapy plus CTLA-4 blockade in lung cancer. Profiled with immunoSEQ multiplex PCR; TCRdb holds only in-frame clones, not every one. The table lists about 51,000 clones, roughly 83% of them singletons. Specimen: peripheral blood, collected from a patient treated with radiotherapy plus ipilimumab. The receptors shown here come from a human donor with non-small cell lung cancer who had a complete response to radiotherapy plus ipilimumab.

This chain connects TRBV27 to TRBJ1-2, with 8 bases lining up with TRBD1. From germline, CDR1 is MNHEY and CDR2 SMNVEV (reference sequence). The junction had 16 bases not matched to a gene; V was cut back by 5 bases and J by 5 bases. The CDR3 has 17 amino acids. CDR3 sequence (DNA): TGTGCCAGCAGTACCGCCGCCAGCGACAGGGGAGAGTATGGCTACACCTTC. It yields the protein CASSTAASDRGEYGYTF.

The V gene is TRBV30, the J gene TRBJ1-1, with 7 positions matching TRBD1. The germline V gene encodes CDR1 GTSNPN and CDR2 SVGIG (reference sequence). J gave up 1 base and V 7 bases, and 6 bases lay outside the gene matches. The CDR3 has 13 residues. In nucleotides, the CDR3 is TGTGCCTACGAGCGACAGGGGAACACTGAAGCTTTCTTT. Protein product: CAYERQGNTEAFF.

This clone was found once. DNA for the CDR3: TGTGCCAGCAGTTCCTTCCAGGGTTCTAATGAAAAACTGTTTTTT. Amino acid sequence: CASSSFQGSNEKLFF. J is TRBJ1-4 and V is TRBV28, with D possibly TRBD1 on 5 matching bases. V was cut by 4 bases and J by 3 bases, with 12 bases left in between. Germline V lookup: CDR1 MDHEN, CDR2 SYDVKM. The CDR3 runs 15 residues.

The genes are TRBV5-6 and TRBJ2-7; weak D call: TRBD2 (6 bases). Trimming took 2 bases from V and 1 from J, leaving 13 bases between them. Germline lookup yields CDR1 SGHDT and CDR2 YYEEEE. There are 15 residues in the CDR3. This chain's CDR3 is CASSFRGGSSYEQYF. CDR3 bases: TGTGCCAGCAGCTTTCGTGGGGGGAGTTCCTACGAGCAGTACTTC. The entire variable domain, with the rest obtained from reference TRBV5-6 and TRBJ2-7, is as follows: DAGVTQSPTHLIKTRGQQVTLRCSPKSGHDTVSWYQQALGQGPQFIFQYYEEEERQRGNFPDRFSGHQFPNYSSELNVNALLLGDSALYLCASSFRGGSSYEQYFGPGTRLTVT.

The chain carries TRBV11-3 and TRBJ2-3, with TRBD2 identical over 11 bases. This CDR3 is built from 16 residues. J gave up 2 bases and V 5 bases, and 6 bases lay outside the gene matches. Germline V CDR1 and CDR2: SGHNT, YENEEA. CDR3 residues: CASSLLAGGTTDTQYF. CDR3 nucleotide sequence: TGTGCCAGCAGCCTCTTAGCGGGAGGGACCACAGATACGCAGTATTTT.

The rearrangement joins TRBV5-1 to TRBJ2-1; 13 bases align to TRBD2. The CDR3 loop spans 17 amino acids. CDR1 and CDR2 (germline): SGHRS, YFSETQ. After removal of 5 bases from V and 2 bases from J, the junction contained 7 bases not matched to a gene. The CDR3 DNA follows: TGCGCCAGCAGAATGGGACTAGCGGGGTATGCCTACAATGAGCAGTTCTTC. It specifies CASRMGLAGYAYNEQFF.

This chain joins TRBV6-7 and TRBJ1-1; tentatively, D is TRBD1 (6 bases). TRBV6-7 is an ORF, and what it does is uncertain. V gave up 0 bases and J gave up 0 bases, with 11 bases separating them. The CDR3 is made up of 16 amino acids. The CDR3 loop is CASSYSPRGLNTEAFF. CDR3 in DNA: TGTGCCAGCAGTTACTCGCCCAGGGGATTGAACACTGAAGCTTTCTTT.

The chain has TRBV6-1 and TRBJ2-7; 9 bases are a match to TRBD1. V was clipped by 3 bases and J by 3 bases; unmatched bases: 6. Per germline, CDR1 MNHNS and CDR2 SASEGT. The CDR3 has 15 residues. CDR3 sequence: CASSDPTGGGYEQYF. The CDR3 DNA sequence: TGTGCCAGCAGTGACCCGACAGGGGGTGGCTACGAGCAGTACTTC.

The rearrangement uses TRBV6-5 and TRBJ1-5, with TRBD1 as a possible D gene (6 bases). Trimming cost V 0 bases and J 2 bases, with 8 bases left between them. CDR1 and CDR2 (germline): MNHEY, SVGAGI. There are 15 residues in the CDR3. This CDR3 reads CASSYSRQGNQPQHF. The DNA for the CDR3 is TGTGCCAGCAGTTACTCGAGACAGGGCAATCAGCCCCAGCATTTT.

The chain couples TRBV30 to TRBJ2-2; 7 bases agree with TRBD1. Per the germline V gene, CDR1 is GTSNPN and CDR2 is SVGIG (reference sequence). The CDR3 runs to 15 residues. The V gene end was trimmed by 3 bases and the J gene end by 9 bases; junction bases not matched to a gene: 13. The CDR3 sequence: CAWSRTGTSRWELFF. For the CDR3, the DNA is TGTGCCTGGAGCCGGACAGGAACGTCCCGGTGGGAGCTGTTTTTT.

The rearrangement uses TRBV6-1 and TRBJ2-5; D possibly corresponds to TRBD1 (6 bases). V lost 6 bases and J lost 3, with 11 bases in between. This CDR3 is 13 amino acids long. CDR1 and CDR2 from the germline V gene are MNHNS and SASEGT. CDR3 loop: CASRRSGEETQYF. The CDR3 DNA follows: TGTGCCAGCAGAAGGTCAGGGGAAGAGACCCAGTACTTC.

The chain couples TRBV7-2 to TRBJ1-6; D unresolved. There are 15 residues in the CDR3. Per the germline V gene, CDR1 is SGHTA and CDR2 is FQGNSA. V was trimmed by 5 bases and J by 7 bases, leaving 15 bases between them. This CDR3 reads CASSQPRGNNSPLHF. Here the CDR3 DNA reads TGTGCCAGCAGCCAACCCCGGGGAAACAATTCACCCCTCCACTTT.

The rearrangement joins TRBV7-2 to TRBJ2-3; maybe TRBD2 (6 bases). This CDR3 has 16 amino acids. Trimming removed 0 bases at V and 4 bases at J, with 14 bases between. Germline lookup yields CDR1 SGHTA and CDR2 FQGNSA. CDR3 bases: TGTGCCAGCAGCTTAGCGCGGGGTTCGTTCCCAGATACGCAGTATTTT. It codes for CASSLARGSFPDTQYF. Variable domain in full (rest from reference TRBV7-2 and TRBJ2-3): GAGVSQSPSNKVTEKGKDVELRCDPISGHTALYWYRQSLGQGLEFLIYFQGNSAPDKSGLPSDRFSAERTGGSVSTLTIQRTQQEDSAVYLCASSLARGSFPDTQYFGPGTRLTVL.

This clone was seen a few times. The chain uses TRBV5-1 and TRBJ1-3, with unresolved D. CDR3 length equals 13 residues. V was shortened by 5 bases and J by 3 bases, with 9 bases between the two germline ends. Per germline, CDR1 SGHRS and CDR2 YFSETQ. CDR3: CASSPYGGNTIYF. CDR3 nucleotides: TGCGCCAGCAGTCCGTACGGTGGAAACACCATATATTTT.

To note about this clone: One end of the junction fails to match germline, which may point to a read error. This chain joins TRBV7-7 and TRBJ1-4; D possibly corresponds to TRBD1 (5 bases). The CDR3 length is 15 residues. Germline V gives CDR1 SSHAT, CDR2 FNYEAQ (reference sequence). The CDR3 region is CASSLGIGGNEKLFF. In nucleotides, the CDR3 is TGTGCTAGCAGCTTAGGTATCGGGGGGAATGAAAAACTGTTTTTT.

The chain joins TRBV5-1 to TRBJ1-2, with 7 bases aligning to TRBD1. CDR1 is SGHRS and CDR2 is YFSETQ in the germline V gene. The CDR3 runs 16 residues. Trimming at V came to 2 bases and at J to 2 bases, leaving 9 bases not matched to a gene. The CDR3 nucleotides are TGCGCCAGCAGCTTTTTAGCGGGACAGCAGAACTATGGCTACACCTTC. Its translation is CASSFLAGQQNYGYTF.

The CDR3 sequence is CAWSAPGQGASPLHF. Here the CDR3 DNA reads TGTGCCTGGAGTGCCCCGGGACAGGGGGCTTCACCCCTCCACTTT. The V call is TRBV30, the J call TRBJ1-6, with 12 bases identical to TRBD1. The trim removed 1 base at V and 9 bases at J, leaving 4 bases unmatched. CDR1 and CDR2 (germline): GTSNPN, SVGIG (reference sequence). This CDR3 has 15 residues.

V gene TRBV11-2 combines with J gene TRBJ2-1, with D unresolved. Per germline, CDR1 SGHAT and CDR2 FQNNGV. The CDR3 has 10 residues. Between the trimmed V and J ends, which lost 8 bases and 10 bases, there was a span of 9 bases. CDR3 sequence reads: CASGEVEQFF. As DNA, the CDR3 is TGTGCCAGCGGTGAGGTAGAGCAGTTCTTC. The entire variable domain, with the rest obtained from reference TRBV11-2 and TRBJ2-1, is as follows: EAGVAQSPRYKIIEKRQSVAFWCNPISGHATLYWYQQILGQGPKLLIQFQNNGVVDDSQLPKDRFSAERLKGVDSTLKIQPAKLEDSAVYLCASGEVEQFFGPGTRLTVL.